This is a list of T cell receptor beta chains from one sample in a study of molecular identifiers for immune sequencing clone quantification. TCRdb ran MiXCR on the PCR reads and lists one entry per CDR3 protein. The sample lists approximately 680,000 distinct CDR3 sequences; roughly 23% were seen once. The material sequenced was naive CD8+ T cells from blood, with Jurkat cell RNA spiked in. The receptors were sampled from a human donor in good health. Some libraries in this study had Jurkat cell RNA spiked in. Both conserved end residues are part of each CDR3. The D gene is left open where the match is weak. Expanded clones are given a class, and other clones once, few, many or no size at all.

d_call: TRBD1; v_call: TRBV6-2/TRBV6-3; j_call: TRBJ1-2; clone_size: -; cdr3_aa: CAGRTGDGYTF; cdr3_nt: TGTGCCGGCCGGACAGGAGATGGCTACACCTTC
d_call: -; v_call: TRBV18; j_call: TRBJ2-7; clone_size: -; cdr3_aa: CASSPSGTVYEQYF; cdr3_nt: TGTGCCAGCTCACCGTCCGGGACGGTCTACGAGCAGTACTTC
d_call: TRBD2; v_call: TRBV13; j_call: TRBJ2-3; clone_size: few; cdr3_aa: CASSPLAGVSSTDTQYF; cdr3_nt: TGTGCCAGCAGCCCCCTAGCGGGGGTATCTAGCACAGATACGCAGTATTTT
d_call: -; v_call: TRBV7-9; j_call: TRBJ2-3; clone_size: many; cdr3_aa: CASSATPGTYTDTQYF; cdr3_nt: TGTGCCAGCAGCGCCACTCCAGGGACGTACACAGATACGCAGTATTTT
d_call: TRBD1; v_call: TRBV7-8; j_call: TRBJ1-3; clone_size: many; cdr3_aa: CASSSNRGPGNTIYF; cdr3_nt: TGTGCCAGCAGCTCGAACAGGGGCCCTGGAAACACCATATATTTT
d_call: TRBD1; v_call: TRBV7-9; j_call: TRBJ2-1; clone_size: few; cdr3_aa: CASSLAGTGGLEQFF; cdr3_nt: TGTGCCAGCAGCTTAGCAGGGACAGGGGGTCTTGAGCAGTTCTTC
d_call: -; v_call: TRBV28; j_call: TRBJ1-1; clone_size: many; cdr3_aa: CASSLYQLNTEAFF; cdr3_nt: TGTGCCAGCAGTTTATATCAGCTGAACACTGAAGCTTTCTTT
d_call: -; v_call: TRBV13; j_call: TRBJ2-7; clone_size: many; cdr3_aa: CASSLEEGEQYF; cdr3_nt: TGTGCCAGCAGCTTAGAGGAGGGCGAGCAGTACTTC
d_call: -; v_call: TRBV13; j_call: TRBJ1-1; clone_size: -; cdr3_aa: CASSSRTSAEAFF; cdr3_nt: TGTGCCAGCAGCTCCAGGACATCGGCGGAAGCTTTCTTT
d_call: -; v_call: TRBV29-1; j_call: TRBJ1-1; clone_size: many; cdr3_aa: CSVLRGGTEAFF; cdr3_nt: TGCAGCGTCTTAAGAGGGGGAACTGAAGCTTTCTTT
d_call: -; v_call: TRBV19; j_call: TRBJ2-2; clone_size: -; cdr3_aa: CASSSSGPGELFF; cdr3_nt: TGTGCCAGTAGTAGTTCTGGTCCGGGGGAGCTGTTTTTT
d_call: -; v_call: TRBV20-1; j_call: TRBJ2-5; clone_size: few; cdr3_aa: CSARGGTQETQYF; cdr3_nt: TGCAGTGCAAGAGGGGGGACCCAAGAGACCCAGTACTTC
d_call: -; v_call: TRBV5-6; j_call: TRBJ2-7; clone_size: many; cdr3_aa: CASSSRYEQYF; cdr3_nt: TGTGCCAGCAGCTCACGATACGAGCAGTACTTC
d_call: -; v_call: TRBV5-5; j_call: TRBJ2-3; clone_size: many; cdr3_aa: CASSPHWSDTQYF; cdr3_nt: TGTGCCAGCAGCCCCCACTGGTCAGATACGCAGTATTTT
d_call: -; v_call: TRBV29-1; j_call: TRBJ1-1; clone_size: many; cdr3_aa: CSVEENLIQGQNTEAFF; cdr3_nt: TGCAGCGTTGAAGAAAATCTGATACAGGGTCAGAACACTGAAGCTTTCTTT
d_call: TRBD1; v_call: TRBV5-6; j_call: TRBJ1-2; clone_size: few; cdr3_aa: CASSLPGQNLEIGGYTF; cdr3_nt: TGTGCCAGCAGCCTTCCGGGACAGAACCTTGAGATCGGAGGCTACACCTTC
d_call: TRBD2; v_call: TRBV4-3; j_call: TRBJ2-3; clone_size: many; cdr3_aa: CASSQSPLAGGHGTDTQYF; cdr3_nt: TGCGCCAGCAGCCAATCCCCCCTAGCGGGAGGGCACGGCACAGATACGCAGTATTTT
d_call: -; v_call: TRBV19; j_call: TRBJ2-7; clone_size: -; cdr3_aa: CASSIGSADLLSYEQYF; cdr3_nt: TGTGCCAGTAGTATCGGTTCTGCGGACCTGCTCTCCTACGAGCAGTACTTC
d_call: TRBD1; v_call: TRBV30; j_call: TRBJ2-7; clone_size: many; cdr3_aa: CAWSGDRGYEQYF; cdr3_nt: TGTGCCTGGAGTGGGGACAGGGGCTACGAGCAGTACTTC
d_call: -; v_call: TRBV28; j_call: TRBJ2-7; clone_size: few; cdr3_aa: CASSFVSYYEQYF; cdr3_nt: TGTGCCAGCAGTTTCGTCAGTTACTACGAGCAGTACTTC
d_call: TRBD2; v_call: TRBV7-9; j_call: TRBJ2-7; clone_size: once; cdr3_aa: CASSFPGLAGASYEQYF; cdr3_nt: TGTGCCAGCAGCTTCCCGGGGCTAGCGGGGGCCTCCTACGAGCAGTACTTC
d_call: -; v_call: TRBV30; j_call: TRBJ2-3; clone_size: -; cdr3_aa: CAWSWGETDTQYF; cdr3_nt: TGTGCCTGGAGTTGGGGGGAGACAGATACGCAGTATTTT
d_call: -; v_call: TRBV13; j_call: TRBJ1-3; clone_size: -; cdr3_aa: CASSLQGSFGDTIYF; cdr3_nt: TGTGCCAGCAGCTTACAGGGTTCCTTCGGAGACACCATATATTTT
d_call: TRBD1; v_call: TRBV7-6; j_call: TRBJ2-3; clone_size: many; cdr3_aa: CASSLVQGADTQYF; cdr3_nt: TGTGCCAGCAGCTTAGTGCAGGGGGCAGATACGCAGTATTTT
d_call: -; v_call: TRBV9; j_call: TRBJ1-3; clone_size: many; cdr3_aa: CASSPGGGSGNTIYF; cdr3_nt: TGCGCCAGCAGCCCCGGCGGGGGGTCTGGAAACACCATATATTTT
d_call: -; v_call: TRBV5-1; j_call: TRBJ2-7; clone_size: many; cdr3_aa: CASSLDKGAVEQYF; cdr3_nt: TGCGCCAGCAGCTTGGATAAAGGGGCGGTCGAGCAGTACTTC
d_call: -; v_call: TRBV7-6; j_call: TRBJ2-7; clone_size: few; cdr3_aa: CASSLEGGQGGEQYF; cdr3_nt: TGTGCCAGCAGCTTAGAGGGAGGCCAAGGGGGGGAGCAGTACTTC
d_call: TRBD2; v_call: TRBV7-9; j_call: TRBJ2-1; clone_size: few; cdr3_aa: CASSLSRLAHNEQFF; cdr3_nt: TGTGCCAGCAGCTTATCGAGACTAGCGCACAATGAGCAGTTCTTC
d_call: TRBD2; v_call: TRBV4-3; j_call: TRBJ2-7; clone_size: many; cdr3_aa: CASSQDPSGVGHEQYF; cdr3_nt: TGCGCCAGCAGCCAAGATCCCAGCGGGGTCGGGCACGAGCAGTACTTC
d_call: -; v_call: TRBV9; j_call: TRBJ2-3; clone_size: few; cdr3_aa: CASSAFSTDTQYF; cdr3_nt: TGTGCCAGCAGCGCGTTTAGCACAGATACGCAGTATTTT
d_call: TRBD1; v_call: TRBV7-9; j_call: TRBJ2-7; clone_size: few; cdr3_aa: CASRPTTGEFYEQYF; cdr3_nt: TGTGCCAGCAGACCAACTACAGGGGAATTTTACGAGCAGTACTTC
d_call: -; v_call: TRBV4-1; j_call: TRBJ2-1; clone_size: -; cdr3_aa: CASSQGGARLSYNEQFF; cdr3_nt: TGCGCCAGCAGCCAAGGCGGTGCAAGACTCTCCTACAATGAGCAGTTCTTC
d_call: -; v_call: TRBV7-3; j_call: TRBJ2-2; clone_size: -; cdr3_aa: CASSLGGNGELFF; cdr3_nt: TGTGCCAGCAGCCTTGGTGGGAACGGGGAGCTGTTTTTT
d_call: -; v_call: TRBV7-9; j_call: TRBJ2-7; clone_size: -; cdr3_aa: CAGSPALQATYEQYF; cdr3_nt: TGTGCCGGCAGTCCCGCGTTACAGGCCACCTACGAGCAGTACTTC
d_call: -; v_call: TRBV5-3; j_call: TRBJ1-6; clone_size: -; cdr3_aa: CASSLEGPNSPLHF; cdr3_nt: TGTGCCAGCAGCTTGGAGGGACCGAATTCACCCCTCCACTTT
d_call: -; v_call: TRBV11-2; j_call: TRBJ2-3; clone_size: few; cdr3_aa: CASSLAARRADTQYF; cdr3_nt: TGTGCCAGCAGCTTAGCGGCGAGAAGGGCCGATACGCAGTATTTT
d_call: -; v_call: TRBV6-5; j_call: TRBJ2-7; clone_size: many; cdr3_aa: CATKAGNGYEQYF; cdr3_nt: TGTGCCACCAAGGCAGGGAACGGCTACGAGCAGTACTTC
d_call: -; v_call: TRBV20-1; j_call: TRBJ1-1; clone_size: few; cdr3_aa: CSARSLGPEAFF; cdr3_nt: TGCAGTGCTAGGTCCCTAGGCCCTGAAGCTTTCTTT
d_call: -; v_call: TRBV7-9; j_call: TRBJ1-1; clone_size: -; cdr3_aa: CASSTQNTEALF; cdr3_nt: TGTGCCAGCAGCACACAGAACACTGAAGCTCTCTTT
d_call: TRBD2; v_call: TRBV30; j_call: TRBJ2-3; clone_size: few; cdr3_aa: CAWSPLAGTTDTQYF; cdr3_nt: TGTGCCTGGAGTCCCCTAGCGGGGACCACAGATACGCAGTATTTT
d_call: -; v_call: TRBV28; j_call: TRBJ2-3; clone_size: many; cdr3_aa: CASMKGWYSDTQYF; cdr3_nt: TGTGCCAGCATGAAGGGATGGTATTCAGATACGCAGTATTTT
d_call: -; v_call: TRBV30; j_call: TRBJ1-1; clone_size: many; cdr3_aa: CAWSVPGGEAFF; cdr3_nt: TGTGCCTGGAGTGTACCGGGGGGTGAAGCTTTCTTT
d_call: -; v_call: TRBV7-6; j_call: TRBJ2-3; clone_size: few; cdr3_aa: CASSLEDDTDTQYF; cdr3_nt: TGTGCCAGCAGCTTAGAGGATGACACAGATACGCAGTATTTT
d_call: TRBD1; v_call: TRBV18; j_call: TRBJ1-2; clone_size: few; cdr3_aa: CASSPPRTGENYGYTF; cdr3_nt: TGTGCCAGCTCACCACCCCGGACAGGGGAAAACTATGGCTACACCTTC
d_call: -; v_call: TRBV4-2; j_call: TRBJ2-7; clone_size: -; cdr3_aa: CASNQRGDSSYEQYF; cdr3_nt: TGTGCCAGCAACCAGAGGGGGGATTCTTCCTACGAGCAGTACTTC
d_call: TRBD1; v_call: TRBV6-1; j_call: TRBJ1-1; clone_size: -; cdr3_aa: CASSGTGLYTEAFF; cdr3_nt: TGTGCCAGCAGTGGGACAGGGCTATACACTGAAGCTTTCTTT
d_call: -; v_call: TRBV28; j_call: TRBJ2-2; clone_size: -; cdr3_aa: CASSLTFGQVNTGELFF; cdr3_nt: TGTGCCAGCAGCCTGACCTTTGGACAAGTGAACACCGGGGAGCTGTTTTTT
d_call: -; v_call: TRBV6-5; j_call: TRBJ1-1; clone_size: -; cdr3_aa: CASRTHLGTEAFF; cdr3_nt: TGTGCCAGCAGGACCCATCTGGGCACTGAAGCTTTCTTT
d_call: -; v_call: TRBV4-2; j_call: TRBJ2-7; clone_size: many; cdr3_aa: CASSQQGNEQYF; cdr3_nt: TGTGCCAGCAGCCAGCAGGGTAACGAGCAGTACTTC
d_call: -; v_call: TRBV7-9; j_call: TRBJ1-5; clone_size: few; cdr3_aa: CASSQAGVYQPQHF; cdr3_nt: TGTGCCAGCAGCCAAGCTGGGGTGTATCAGCCCCAGCATTTT
d_call: -; v_call: TRBV29-1; j_call: TRBJ1-5; clone_size: many; cdr3_aa: CSVAGNDQPQHF; cdr3_nt: TGCAGCGTTGCAGGGAACGATCAGCCCCAGCATTTT
d_call: -; v_call: TRBV7-2; j_call: TRBJ2-3; clone_size: -; cdr3_aa: CASSGALGDTQYF; cdr3_nt: TGTGCCAGCAGCGGGGCCCTGGGGGATACGCAGTATTTT
d_call: -; v_call: TRBV4-1; j_call: TRBJ2-7; clone_size: -; cdr3_aa: CASSQEPETGYEQYF; cdr3_nt: TGCGCCAGCAGCCAAGAACCGGAGACGGGGTACGAGCAGTACTTC